These 32 T cell receptor beta chains share one sample of origin, sequenced in a study of technical replicates of blood from a handful of donors. Libraries were prepared by immunoSEQ multiplex PCR; TCRdb keeps only in-frame clonotypes and omits some of them. The sample lists more than 90,000 clones, approximately 94% occurring once. Sequencing used T cells isolated from PBMCs. All receptors come from a human donor in good health.

The rearrangement joins TRBV19 to TRBJ1-5; tentatively, D is TRBD1 (6 bases). V was trimmed by 7 bases and J by 3 bases, leaving 22 bases between them. In germline, CDR1 is LNHDA, CDR2 SQIVND (reference sequence). The CDR3 loop spans 17 amino acids. Here the CDR3 reads CASNLPPQGKNNQPQHF. CDR3 DNA sequence: TGTGCCAGTAACCTCCCCCCGCAGGGGAAGAACAATCAGCCCCAGCATTTT.

This clone was recorded once. This chain uses TRBV11-3 with TRBJ2-7, with 7 bases lining up with TRBD1. J was trimmed by 0 bases and V by 6 bases; bases with no gene match: 20. Looked up from germline, CDR1 is SGHNT and CDR2 is YENEEA. This CDR3 comprises 19 residues. For the CDR3, the DNA is TGTGCCAGCAGACCGGGACAGAGAGAGCTGGAGCTTTCCTCCTACGAGCAGTACTTC. Protein product: CASRPGQRELELSSYEQYF.

The rearrangement links TRBV6-1 to TRBJ1-5, with 9 bases matching TRBD1. Germline V gene sequence: CDR1 MNHNS, CDR2 SASEGT. After removal of 2 bases from V and 3 bases from J, the junction contained 5 bases not matched to a gene. This CDR3 spans 16 amino acids. The CDR3 is CASSELGTGTNQPQHF. The CDR3 DNA reads TGTGCCAGCAGTGAATTAGGGACAGGGACCAATCAGCCCCAGCATTTT.

V and J are TRBV29-1 and TRBJ2-1; 7 bases match TRBD2. Trimming at V came to 0 bases and at J to 3 bases, leaving 14 bases not matched to a gene. The CDR3 runs to 18 residues. Germline V gene data show CDR1 as SQVTM and CDR2 as ANQGSEA. The CDR3 nucleotides read TGCAGCGTTGAAGATTTCGCGGCGGGACTAACCCACTACAATGAGCAGTTCTTC. It specifies CSVEDFAAGLTHYNEQFF.

This chain uses TRBV6-1 with TRBJ2-7, with D possibly being TRBD2 (6 bases). There are 14 residues in the CDR3. Trimming left V 3 bases short and J 0 bases short, with 9 bases between. Germline V gene data show CDR1 as MNHNS and CDR2 as SASEGT. The CDR3: CASSERGTSYEQYF. In nucleotides, the CDR3 is TGTGCCAGCAGTGAGCGCGGGACCTCCTACGAGCAGTACTTC.

J is TRBJ1-1 and V is TRBV18, with TRBD1 matching over 7 bases. The germline V gene has CDR1 KGHSH and CDR2 LQKENI. The CDR3 contains 16 residues. V was pared by 4 bases and J by 3 bases, with 11 bases of the junction left unmatched. As DNA, the CDR3 is TGTGCCAGCTCACTAAATAGTCCAGGGGGTTACACTGAAGCTTTCTTT. It codes for CASSLNSPGGYTEAFF.

A few counts support this clone. V is TRBV7-9 and J is TRBJ1-5, with no clear D. V dropped 6 bases and J dropped 2 bases, with 17 bases sitting between them. This CDR3 region has 16 residues. In germline, CDR1 is SEHNR, CDR2 FQNEAQ (reference sequence). CDR3 residues: CASSTAGGGGNQPQHF. CDR3 DNA sequence: TGTGCCAGCAGTACAGCGGGAGGAGGTGGCAATCAGCCCCAGCATTTT.

The V call is TRBV9, the J call TRBJ1-2; perhaps TRBD1 as D (5 bases). CDR3 length equals 14 residues. Germline values: CDR1 SGDLS, CDR2 YYNGEE. Trimming stripped 0 bases from V and 6 bases from J, with 12 bases between. The CDR3 is CASSVASLGDGYTF. CDR3 DNA: TGTGCCAGCAGCGTAGCCTCATTAGGGGATGGCTACACCTTC.

CDR3: CASNNERRAGELFF. CDR3 DNA sequence: TGTGCCAGCAACAACGAGCGGAGGGCCGGGGAGCTGTTTTTT. This chain connects TRBV7-2 to TRBJ2-2; D possibly corresponds to TRBD2 (6 bases). There are 14 residues in the CDR3. V was trimmed by 7 bases and J by 6 bases, leaving 15 bases between them. Germline assignment: CDR1 SGHTA and CDR2 FQGNSA.

The V call is TRBV7-9, the J call TRBJ2-7; 8 bases align to TRBD1. Germline-derived CDR1 and CDR2 are SEHNR and FQNEAQ (reference sequence). The V segment lost 5 bases and the J segment 5 bases; nucleotides outside the gene matches: 11. The CDR3 sequence is 15 residues long. The CDR3 bases are TGTGCCAGCAGCAGAGGACAGGGTTATCTCCACGAGCAGTACTTC. It translates to CASSRGQGYLHEQYF.

The chain is built from TRBV5-1 and TRBJ2-7; 8 bases match TRBD1. Germline V gene data show CDR1 as SGHRS and CDR2 as YFSETQ. Trimming took 2 bases from V and 5 from J; bases not matched to a gene: 3. The CDR3 has 13 amino acids. In DNA form, the CDR3 reads TGCGCCAGCAGCTTCCAGGGGGCTGACGAGCAGTACTTC. Translated: CASSFQGADEQYF. Using reference TRBV5-1 and TRBJ2-7 for the parts outside the CDR3, the full variable domain is KAGVTQTPRYLIKTRGQQVTLSCSPISGHRSVSWYQQTPGQGLQFLFEYFSETQRNKGNFPGRFSGRQFSNSRSEMNVSTLELGDSALYLCASSFQGADEQYFGPGTRLTVT.

V gene TRBV2 combines with J gene TRBJ2-7, with 7 bases fitting TRBD1. V gave up 6 bases and J gave up 3 bases; unmatched junction bases: 8. There are 14 residues in the CDR3. In germline, CDR1 is SNHLY, CDR2 FYNNEI. The CDR3 bases are TGTGCCAGCAGGCCATTGGGACAGAACTACGAGCAGTACTTC. It translates to CASRPLGQNYEQYF.

This chain joins TRBV5-4 and TRBJ2-7; D is possibly TRBD2 (5 bases). Trimming removed 5 bases from V and 1 base from J, with 16 bases in between. The length of the CDR3 is 15 residues. The germline CDR1 and CDR2 sequences are SGHNT and YYREEE (reference sequence). CDR3 nucleotide sequence: TGTGCCAGCAGTATCCCGGGATCGCCTTCCTACGAGCAGTACTTC. Its translation: CASSIPGSPSYEQYF.

This chain joins TRBV5-4 and TRBJ2-3; D may be TRBD2 (6 bases). Germline CDR1 and CDR2: SGHNT and YYREEE (reference sequence). Deletions cut 2 bases from V and 1 base from J, with 11 bases between. CDR3 length equals 15 residues. In nucleotides, the CDR3 is TGTGCCAGCAGCTTACGGGTAGCGGGCACAGATACGCAGTATTTT. It yields the protein CASSLRVAGTDTQYF.

Concerning this clone: At one end, the junction sequence differs from germline, possibly due to a read error. The chain has TRBV23-1 and TRBJ1-1; D uncertain. TRBV23-1 is an open reading frame whose function is uncertain. The CDR3 length is 9 residues. CDR3 amino acids: CASSSHRGF. CDR3 in DNA: TGCGCCAGCAGCTCCCATCGGGGCTTT.

This chain uses TRBV1 with TRBJ2-1; the table's D call, TRBD2, was not checked against the DNA. TRBV1 is annotated as a pseudogene. CDR3 length equals 11 residues. CDR3 nucleotide sequence: TGCACCAGCAGCGGGGAGGGTGAGCAGTTCTTC. Its translation is CTSSGEGEQFF.

The chain joins TRBV5-1 to TRBJ2-1; TRBD1 matches 9 bases. The ends lost 4 bases at V and 13 bases at J; junction bases unmatched: 15. This CDR3 is built from 15 residues. Germline V CDR1 and CDR2: SGHRS, YFSETQ. CDR3 in DNA: TGCGCCAGCAGCGGCGGACAGGGGCCGCAACCTCCCCAGTTCTTC. It translates to CASSGGQGPQPPQFF.

In its sample, this clone was seen a few times. V gene TRBV7-9 combines with J gene TRBJ2-7, with D tentatively TRBD2 (6 bases). V lost 5 bases, J lost 5 bases, and 10 bases lay in between. This CDR3 is built from 12 residues. The V gene's germline CDR1 is SEHNR and CDR2 FQNEAQ (reference sequence). CDR3 amino acids: CASSTRLDEQYF. CDR3 in DNA: TGTGCCAGCAGCACCCGACTAGACGAGCAGTACTTC.

This clone was seen only once. The rearrangement links TRBV6-6 to TRBJ2-1; D is possibly TRBD1 (6 bases). The V and J ends lost 2 bases and 0 bases respectively, with 11 bases between them. The length of the CDR3 is 16 residues. The germline V gene encodes CDR1 MNHNY and CDR2 SVGAGI (reference sequence). The CDR3: CASSYDRPSSYNEQFF. The CDR3 DNA reads as TGTGCCAGCAGTTACGACAGGCCGAGCTCCTACAATGAGCAGTTCTTC.

This sequence joins TRBV5-6 and TRBJ2-7; 11 nucleotides align to TRBD2. CDR1 and CDR2 (germline): SGHDT, YYEEEE. The CDR3 is 19 residues long. Trimming cost V 4 bases and J 3 bases; bases outside gene matches: 18. This CDR3 reads CASSGTGWGSGTSGYEQYF. CDR3 nucleotide sequence: TGTGCCAGCAGCGGGACAGGGTGGGGGTCCGGGACTAGCGGCTACGAGCAGTACTTC. The entire variable domain, with the rest obtained from reference TRBV5-6 and TRBJ2-7, is as follows: DAGVTQSPTHLIKTRGQQVTLRCSPKSGHDTVSWYQQALGQGPQFIFQYYEEEERQRGNFPDRFSGHQFPNYSSELNVNALLLGDSALYLCASSGTGWGSGTSGYEQYFGPGTRLTVT.

The chain has TRBV19 and TRBJ2-2; 13 bases line up with TRBD2. With V trimmed by 9 bases and J by 5 bases, 18 bases remained unmatched. Germline V gene data show CDR1 as LNHDA and CDR2 as SQIVND (reference sequence). The CDR3 loop spans 19 amino acids. The CDR3: CASRPFRTSGRLGTGELFF. DNA for the CDR3: TGTGCCAGCCGGCCCTTTCGGACTAGCGGGAGACTGGGTACCGGGGAGCTGTTTTTT.

The chain joins TRBV5-1 to TRBJ2-3; 9 bases are a match to TRBD2. CDR3 length: 16 residues. Germline lookup yields CDR1 SGHRS and CDR2 YFSETQ. The V segment lost 4 bases and the J segment 0 bases; nucleotides outside the gene matches: 6. This chain's CDR3 is CASSTPSGTSTDTQYF. The CDR3 DNA reads as TGCGCCAGCAGCACCCCTAGCGGGACCAGCACAGATACGCAGTATTTT.

The chain links TRBV7-9 to TRBJ2-5; 11 positions match TRBD2. V gave up 1 base and J gave up 5 bases; unmatched junction bases: 0. The CDR3 has 14 amino acids. CDR1 and CDR2 from the germline V gene are SEHNR and FQNEAQ (reference sequence). CDR3 region: CASSLVAGGETQYF. The DNA for the CDR3 is TGTGCCAGCAGCTTAGTAGCGGGAGGGGAGACCCAGTACTTC.

The rearrangement uses TRBV4-1 and TRBJ1-3, with 7 positions matching TRBD1. The CDR3 contains 15 residues. CDR1 is MGHRA, CDR2 YSYEKL, per germline. Unmatched junction bases numbered 7, after V lost 2 bases and J lost 6 bases. In DNA, the CDR3 is TGCGCCAGCAGCCAATCCAAAGACAGGGTAAACACCATATATTTT. This sequence encodes CASSQSKDRVNTIYF.

This chain uses TRBV6-1 with TRBJ1-6; TRBD1 is a possible D gene (5 bases). Per germline, CDR1 MNHNS and CDR2 SASEGT. The CDR3 runs 16 residues. With 2 bases removed from V and 1 base from J, the gap between germline ends came to 9 bases. CDR3: CASSELTVSYNSPLHF. CDR3 nucleotides: TGTGCCAGCAGTGAATTGACAGTTTCCTATAATTCACCCCTCCACTTT.

The chain links TRBV6-6 to TRBJ1-2; the match to TRBD1 covers 9 bases. The trim removed 5 bases at V and 1 base at J, leaving 8 bases unmatched. Germline V lookup: CDR1 MNHNY, CDR2 SVGAGI (reference sequence). This CDR3 region has 16 residues. In nucleotides, the CDR3 is TGTGCCAGCAGTGCACCGGGACAGGGAAATAACTATGGCTACACCTTC. Residues: CASSAPGQGNNYGYTF.

The rearrangement links TRBV28 to TRBJ2-3; 8 bases match TRBD1. V lost 5 bases and J lost 2; bases outside the gene matches: 6. Germline assignment: CDR1 MDHEN and CDR2 SYDVKM. CDR3 length equals 15 residues. CDR3 DNA sequence: TGTGCCAGCAGTCCGGACAGGGCGGACACAGATACGCAGTATTTT. This gives the protein CASSPDRADTDTQYF.

The chain employs TRBV14 and TRBJ2-7; D is unresolved. Trimming took off 1 base at V and 6 bases at J, with 16 bases between the two ends. The CDR3 is 15 residues long. From germline, CDR1 is SGHDN and CDR2 FVKESK. CDR3 sequence reads: CASSQGNGLVGEQYF. CDR3 bases: TGTGCCAGCAGCCAAGGAAATGGTCTCGTCGGCGAGCAGTACTTC. Filled out from reference TRBV14 and TRBJ2-7, the complete variable domain reads EAGVTQFPSHSVIEKGQTVTLRCDPISGHDNLYWYRRVMGKEIKFLLHFVKESKQDESGMPNNRFLAERTGGTYSTLKVQPAELEDSGVYFCASSQGNGLVGEQYFGPGTRLTVT.

V is TRBV6-5 and J is TRBJ1-2; 8 bases map to TRBD1. V shed 4 bases and J 6 bases; nucleotides not matched to a gene: 10. Germline CDR1 reads MNHEY; CDR2 reads SVGAGI. CDR3 length: 15 amino acids. The CDR3 loop is CASSSGTGGEHGYTF. The CDR3 region has the DNA TGTGCCAGCAGTTCAGGGACAGGAGGAGAGCATGGCTACACCTTC.

The chain has TRBV6-5 and TRBJ1-5; weak D call: TRBD1 (6 bases). Trimming removed 10 bases from V and 0 bases from J, with 16 bases in between. Germline V gene data show CDR1 as MNHEY and CDR2 as SVGAGI. This CDR3 region has 15 residues. For the CDR3, the DNA is TGTGCCACCAGGCGGACAGACTATAGCAATCAGCCCCAGCATTTT. Translating gives CATRRTDYSNQPQHF.

This chain links TRBV7-9 with TRBJ1-5; D perhaps matches TRBD1 (5 bases). The CDR3 runs to 15 residues. The V end lost 3 bases, the J end lost 2 bases, and 11 bases lay between the germline ends. The germline V gene has CDR1 SEHNR and CDR2 FQNEAQ (reference sequence). In DNA, the CDR3 is TGTGCCAGCAGCTTGCAGGGAAGCGGCAATCAGCCCCAGCATTTT. It is translated as CASSLQGSGNQPQHF.

The chain joins TRBV20-1 to TRBJ2-1; no reliable D call. Germline CDR1 and CDR2: DFQATT and SNEGSKA (reference sequence). The V gene lost 2 bases and the J gene lost 4 bases, with 3 bases spanning the gap. CDR3 length equals 11 residues. The CDR3: CSARLYNEQFF. CDR3 sequence (DNA): TGCAGTGCTAGACTTTACAATGAGCAGTTCTTC.